One sample yielded the 28 T cell receptor beta chains listed below, sequenced in a study of blood T cell repertoires in COVID-19. Assay: immunoSEQ multiplex PCR; the TCRdb copy retains only in-frame clones and omits some. The sample holds over 200,000 clones, approximately 86% seen once. Sequencing was performed on peripheral blood. The receptors were gathered from a human donor in a cohort sampled during active COVID-19.

The CDR3 bases are TGTGCCAGCAGCCAAATCGGCTCCTATAATTCACCCCTCCACTTT. Residues: CASSQIGSYNSPLHF. This chain joins TRBV3-1 (or the pseudogene TRBV3-2) and TRBJ1-6; D remains ambiguous. V lost 2 bases to trimming and J lost 0 bases, with 5 bases between them. CDR1 is LGHDT, CDR2 YNNKEL, per germline (reference sequence). The CDR3 covers 15 residues.

The V and J genes are TRBV15 and TRBJ2-1; no clear D. CDR1 and CDR2 from the germline V gene are LNHNV and YYDKDF (reference sequence). CDR3 size: 13 residues. V lost 2 bases to trimming and J lost 3 bases, with 5 bases between them. The CDR3 region is CATSRHFYNEQFF. CDR3 nucleotides: TGTGCCACCAGCAGACACTTCTACAATGAGCAGTTCTTC.

This chain connects TRBV15 to TRBJ1-5; D not certain. CDR3 length: 13 residues. The V gene lost 5 bases and the J gene lost 0 bases, with 5 bases spanning the gap. Germline assignment: CDR1 LNHNV and CDR2 YYDKDF (reference sequence). The CDR3, as DNA: TGTGCCACCAGCCGCGGTAGCAATCAGCCCCAGCATTTT. Its translation: CATSRGSNQPQHF.

The rearrangement joins TRBV3-1 (or the pseudogene TRBV3-2) to TRBJ2-5, with a weak D call TRBD2 (6 bases). The V end was cut by 4 bases, the J end by 9 bases, with 15 bases between. Germline CDR1 is LGHDT and CDR2 is YNNKEL (reference sequence). The CDR3 contains 13 residues. The CDR3 sequence is CASSPPGLLAQYF. CDR3 sequence (DNA): TGTGCCAGCAGCCCTCCCGGACTATTGGCCCAGTACTTC.

The chain links TRBV9 to TRBJ2-7, with TRBD2 matching over 8 bases. Looked up from germline, CDR1 is SGDLS and CDR2 is YYNGEE. The CDR3 covers 15 residues. J gave up 2 bases and V 0 bases, and 4 bases lay outside the gene matches. CDR3 sequence: CASSVESGLAYEQYF. In DNA, the CDR3 is TGTGCCAGCAGCGTAGAGTCGGGACTAGCCTACGAGCAGTACTTC.

The genes are TRBV10-3 and TRBJ1-1; maybe TRBD1 (5 bases). Germline V gene sequence: CDR1 ENHRY, CDR2 SYGVKD. CDR3 size: 12 residues. Trimming took off 4 bases at V and 7 bases at J, with 10 bases between the two ends. CDR3 sequence reads: CAISGGVNEAFF. The CDR3 region has the DNA TGTGCCATCAGTGGGGGGGTGAATGAAGCTTTCTTT.

The V gene is TRBV29-1, the J gene TRBJ2-3; D is undetermined. Trimming removed 5 bases from V and 2 bases from J, with 2 bases in between. Germline V gene lookup returns CDR1 SQVTM and CDR2 ANQGSEA. The CDR3 consists of 10 residues. CDR3 in amino acids: CSVHTDTQYF. CDR3 nucleotide sequence: TGCAGCGTTCACACAGATACGCAGTATTTT.

This sequence joins TRBV7-6 and TRBJ1-1; D is perhaps TRBD1 (5 bases). V was clipped by 4 bases and J by 1 base, with 13 bases between them. Per germline, CDR1 SGHVS and CDR2 FNYEAQ. CDR3 length: 15 amino acids. The CDR3 loop is CASSSTQVKNTEAFF. The CDR3 DNA reads as TGTGCCAGCAGCTCAACACAGGTGAAGAACACTGAAGCTTTCTTT.

The chain has TRBV19 and TRBJ2-6; D is perhaps TRBD2 (5 bases). Germline CDR1 is LNHDA and CDR2 is SQIVND (reference sequence). This CDR3 is built from 16 residues. Trimming removed 4 bases from V and 4 bases from J, with 14 bases in between. The CDR3 spells CASSRDTSIGANVLTF. The CDR3 DNA follows: TGTGCCAGTAGTAGGGATACTAGTATCGGGGCCAACGTCCTGACTTTC.

The chain links TRBV4-1 to TRBJ1-2; 12 positions match TRBD1. The CDR3 length is 16 residues. Germline loops: CDR1 MGHRA, CDR2 YSYEKL. V dropped 0 bases and J dropped 8; count of bases not matched to a gene: 7. CDR3 in amino acids: CASSQDLGQGARGYTF. The CDR3 DNA is TGCGCCAGCAGCCAAGATCTGGGACAGGGGGCTCGGGGCTACACCTTC.

CDR3 residues: CASSVASRGTDTQYF. CDR3 bases: TGTGCCAGCAGCGTCGCCTCCCGCGGCACAGATACGCAGTATTTT. V is TRBV9 and J is TRBJ2-3; D uncertain. V was trimmed by 2 bases and J by 1 base, leaving 11 bases between them. CDR1 and CDR2 from the germline V gene are SGDLS and YYNGEE. The CDR3 consists of 15 residues.

The gene calls are TRBV4-3 and TRBJ1-1; 8 nucleotides match TRBD1. The germline V gene has CDR1 LGHNA and CDR2 YSLEER. This CDR3 has 15 residues. V gave up 3 bases and J gave up 2 bases; unmatched junction bases: 5. CDR3 protein: CASSQKTGDNTEAFF. CDR3 nucleotides: TGCGCCAGCAGCCAGAAGACAGGGGACAACACTGAAGCTTTCTTT.

The chain combines TRBV7-2 with TRBJ2-3, with 8 bases matching TRBD2. Germline-derived CDR1 and CDR2 are SGHTA and FQGNSA. J was trimmed by 3 bases and V by 1 base; bases with no gene match: 3. There are 15 residues in the CDR3. CDR3 DNA: TGTGCCAGCAGCTTAGGGGGCGGGGGGACAGATACGCAGTATTTT. Its translation: CASSLGGGGTDTQYF. Full variable domain (remainder filled in from reference TRBV7-2 and TRBJ2-3): GAGVSQSPSNKVTEKGKDVELRCDPISGHTALYWYRQSLGQGLEFLIYFQGNSAPDKSGLPSDRFSAERTGGSVSTLTIQRTQQEDSAVYLCASSLGGGGTDTQYFGPGTRLTVL.

The chain combines TRBV28 with TRBJ2-2, with D possibly being TRBD1 (5 bases). Germline loops: CDR1 MDHEN, CDR2 SYDVKM. This CDR3 comprises 13 residues. V shed 3 bases and J shed 9 bases, with 11 bases lying between them. The CDR3 DNA is TGTGCCAGCAGTTTTTTCCAGGGAAGGGAGCTGTTTTTT. Amino acid sequence: CASSFFQGRELFF.

The rearrangement links TRBV3-1 (or the pseudogene TRBV3-2) to TRBJ2-3; tentatively, D is TRBD2 (5 bases). CDR1 is LGHDT, CDR2 YNNKEL, per germline (reference sequence). V shed 4 bases and J shed 0 bases, with 8 bases lying between them. This CDR3 contains 14 residues. The CDR3 loop is CASSPRTSTDTQYF. CDR3 DNA sequence: TGTGCCAGCAGCCCCCGGACTAGCACAGATACGCAGTATTTT.

The CDR3 DNA reads TGTGCCAGCAGCCCACCGGTCCCAAACTACGAGCAGTACTTC. Translated, it gives CASSPPVPNYEQYF. The rearrangement uses TRBV7-9 and TRBJ2-7; D call uncertain. CDR1 and CDR2 (germline): SEHNR, FQNEAQ (reference sequence). The CDR3 has 14 amino acids. Deletions cut 5 bases from V and 3 bases from J, with 14 bases between.

The rearrangement links TRBV7-9 to TRBJ1-1, with a possible D match to TRBD1 (6 bases). Per the germline V gene, CDR1 is SEHNR and CDR2 is FQNEAQ (reference sequence). The V end lost 5 bases, the J end lost 3 bases, and 13 bases lay between the germline ends. The CDR3 is made up of 14 amino acids. The CDR3, as DNA: TGTGCCAGCAGCCAGCAGGGGTGGGACACTGAAGCTTTCTTT. Amino acid sequence: CASSQQGWDTEAFF. Together with reference TRBV7-9 and TRBJ1-1, the CDR3 gives the full variable domain: DTGVSQNPRHKITKRGQNVTFRCDPISEHNRLYWYRQTLGQGPEFLTYFQNEAQLEKSRLLSDRFSAERPKGSFSTLEIQRTEQGDSAMYLCASSQQGWDTEAFFGQGTRLTVV.

With regard to this clone: Other DNA variants within this sample encode the same CDR3. The chain combines TRBV3-1 (or the pseudogene TRBV3-2) with TRBJ2-7; TRBD2 aligns across 9 bases. The junction had 5 bases not matched to a gene; V was cut back by 4 bases and J by 4 bases. Germline V lookup: CDR1 LGHDT, CDR2 YNNKEL (reference sequence). CDR3 size: 14 residues. The CDR3 sequence: CASSLSGGTYEQYF. The CDR3 DNA is TGTGCCAGCAGCCTAAGCGGGGGGACATACGAGCAGTACTTC.

This clone appeared once. The rearrangement uses TRBV7-2 and TRBJ1-2; 9 bases fit TRBD1. V trimming: 1 base; J trimming: 7 bases; junction bases outside the gene matches: 7. The CDR3 is made up of 15 amino acids. The germline gives CDR1 SGHTA, CDR2 FQGNSA. The CDR3 DNA is TGTGCCAGCAGCTTAGAACAGGGGGCGAAGAGTGGCTACACCTTC. It encodes CASSLEQGAKSGYTF.

The chain combines TRBV7-2 with TRBJ2-5; no clear D. The CDR3 covers 13 residues. CDR1 is SGHTA and CDR2 is FQGNSA in the germline V gene. With 5 bases removed from V and 5 bases from J, the gap between germline ends came to 12 bases. The chain's CDR3 is CASSPRSKETQYF. CDR3 nucleotide sequence: TGTGCCAGCAGCCCACGCTCTAAGGAGACCCAGTACTTC.

The V and J genes are TRBV4-3 and TRBJ1-1; D uncertain. CDR3 size: 15 residues. V lost 0 bases and J lost 1, with 9 bases in between. Looked up from germline, CDR1 is LGHNA and CDR2 is YSLEER. CDR3: CASSQEAGPNTEAFF. For the CDR3, the DNA is TGCGCCAGCAGCCAAGAGGCAGGCCCGAACACTGAAGCTTTCTTT.

The V and J genes are TRBV28 and TRBJ1-2; D perhaps matches TRBD1 (5 bases). This CDR3 is built from 15 residues. Germline CDR1 is MDHEN and CDR2 is SYDVKM. The V gene lost 5 bases and the J gene lost 2 bases, with 15 bases spanning the gap. This chain's CDR3 is CASSPGGGLNYGYTF. DNA of the CDR3: TGTGCCAGCAGTCCTGGTGGGGGACTCAACTATGGCTACACCTTC.

The sample holds a few counts of this clone. The chain combines TRBV30 with TRBJ2-7; no firm D call. The germline CDR1 and CDR2 sequences are GTSNPN and SVGIG (reference sequence). Deletions cut 5 bases from V and 0 bases from J, with 8 bases between. The CDR3 runs to 12 residues. CDR3 loop: CAWAGPSYEQYF. The CDR3 DNA is TGTGCCTGGGCAGGCCCCTCCTACGAGCAGTACTTC.

V and J are TRBV4-3 and TRBJ2-7; 10 positions match TRBD1. Germline CDR1 is LGHNA and CDR2 is YSLEER. V gave up 4 bases and J gave up 0 bases; unmatched junction bases: 3. This CDR3 has 15 amino acids. Here the CDR3 reads CASSLGTGDSYEQYF. CDR3 DNA sequence: TGCGCCAGCAGCCTCGGGACAGGGGACTCCTACGAGCAGTACTTC.

The chain uses TRBV6-5 and TRBJ1-1; D might be TRBD1 (6 bases). Trimming took 5 bases from V and 1 from J, leaving 11 bases between them. CDR3 length equals 14 residues. CDR1 and CDR2 (germline): MNHEY, SVGAGI. DNA for the CDR3: TGTGCCAGCAGTCGGGGGGCGGCGAACACTGAAGCTTTCTTT. Translation gives CASSRGAANTEAFF.

The chain has TRBV4-3 and TRBJ2-7, with 9 bases fitting TRBD2. Germline CDR1 is LGHNA and CDR2 is YSLEER. V dropped 0 bases and J dropped 4; count of bases not matched to a gene: 10. The CDR3 has 17 residues. The CDR3 loop reads CASSQESSFLAGYEQYF. DNA for the CDR3: TGCGCCAGCAGCCAAGAATCGAGCTTCCTAGCGGGGTACGAGCAGTACTTC.

This clone was detected ten times or more. V usage is TRBV14 and J usage is TRBJ1-6; possible D gene TRBD1, 5 bases. Germline CDR1 SGHDN, CDR2 FVKESK. CDR3 size: 14 residues. V lost 1 base and J 7 bases, leaving 8 bases between the germline ends. CDR3 nucleotide sequence: TGTGCCAGCAGCCAAGTGGGGGGGAATTCACCCCTCCACTTT. Translated, it gives CASSQVGGNSPLHF.

The CDR3 loop reads CASSLWGRTEAFF. DNA for the CDR3: TGTGCCAGCAGTTTATGGGGGCGTACTGAAGCTTTCTTT. J is TRBJ1-1 and V is TRBV28, with D perhaps TRBD1 (5 bases). The CDR3 covers 13 residues. V was shortened by 0 bases and J by 5 bases, with 7 bases between the two germline ends. In germline, CDR1 is MDHEN, CDR2 SYDVKM.